The 27 T cell receptor beta chains below all came from one sample that was sequenced in a study of STAT5B mutations in CD4+ large granular lymphocyte leukemia. Repertoires were generated with immunoSEQ multiplex PCR, while TCRdb's copy carries only in-frame clones and drops some. Among fewer than 2,000 clones, 75% to 80% were seen once, and the ten largest hold approximately 90%. The sequenced sample consisted of PBMCs. All receptors derive from an older woman with CD4+ T-cell large granular lymphocyte leukemia.

This clone appeared a single time. V usage is TRBV5-1 and J usage is TRBJ2-2; TRBD1 might be the D (5 bases). Trimming pared 4 bases from V and 1 base from J, leaving 8 bases between. Germline CDR1 is SGHRS and CDR2 is YFSETQ. The CDR3 contains 14 residues. The CDR3 DNA reads TGCGCCAGCAGCCGAGGACAGAACACCGGGGAGCTGTTTTTT. It translates to CASSRGQNTGELFF.

This chain joins TRBV18 and TRBJ1-2; a possible D gene is TRBD1 (5 bases). Trimming stripped 4 bases from V and 7 bases from J, with 10 bases between. This CDR3 spans 12 amino acids. CDR1 is KGHSH, CDR2 LQKENI, per germline. The CDR3 loop is CASSRDGTGYTF. The CDR3 coding sequence is TGTGCCAGCTCACGGGACGGGACTGGCTACACCTTC.

The chain joins TRBV5-8 to TRBJ1-4; D gene unclear. V dropped 2 bases and J dropped 5 bases, with 13 bases sitting between them. CDR1 and CDR2 (germline): SGHTS, YDEGEE. The CDR3 sequence is 15 residues long. The CDR3 protein is CASSLSVTANEKLFF. In nucleotides, the CDR3 is TGTGCCAGCAGCTTATCTGTGACGGCGAATGAAAAACTGTTTTTT.

The chain employs TRBV6-1 and TRBJ1-1; 8 positions agree with TRBD1. The CDR3 spans 16 residues. Trimming cost V 4 bases and J 1 base; bases outside gene matches: 8. Germline V gene data show CDR1 as MNHNS and CDR2 as SASEGT. The CDR3 spells CASSALPGQGNTEAFF. DNA for the CDR3: TGTGCCAGCAGTGCTCTTCCAGGACAGGGGAACACTGAAGCTTTCTTT.

V is TRBV11-2 and J is TRBJ2-7; 7 nucleotides agree with TRBD1. The CDR3 has 13 amino acids. CDR1 and CDR2 from the germline V gene are SGHAT and FQNNGV. The V and J ends lost 5 bases and 7 bases, in that order; junction bases with no gene match: 8. CDR3 amino acids: CASSQTGLGEQYF. The CDR3 DNA is TGTGCCAGCAGCCAGACAGGGTTAGGAGAGCAGTACTTC.

V and J are TRBV4-3 and TRBJ2-3; 9 bases are shared with TRBD1. Unmatched junction bases numbered 7, after V lost 0 bases and J lost 3 bases. Germline-derived CDR1 and CDR2 are LGHNA and YSLEER. This CDR3 spans 17 amino acids. CDR3 protein: CASSQEISGQGTDTQYF. The CDR3 region has the DNA TGCGCCAGCAGCCAAGAAATCAGCGGACAGGGGACAGATACGCAGTATTTT.

The chain has TRBV6-5 and TRBJ2-7; TRBD1 matches at 7 bases. CDR3 length equals 15 residues. From germline, CDR1 is MNHEY and CDR2 SVGAGI. The V and J ends lost 6 bases and 2 bases, in that order; junction bases with no gene match: 10. In nucleotides, the CDR3 is TGTGCCAGCAGAAAACTTACCCAGGGGGCCTACGAGCAGTACTTC. It is translated as CASRKLTQGAYEQYF.

This sequence joins TRBV7-9 and TRBJ1-6, with D hard to call. Trimming shortened V by 5 bases and J by 8 bases, and 19 bases separated the two germline ends. Per germline, CDR1 SEHNR and CDR2 FQNEAQ (reference sequence). The CDR3 totals 16 residues. The CDR3 here is CASSITGPGRDSPLHF. CDR3 nucleotides: TGTGCCAGCAGCATTACCGGGCCCGGCCGGGATTCACCCCTCCACTTT.

The chain combines TRBV19 with TRBJ2-5; D gene unclear. The CDR3 spans 14 residues. From germline, CDR1 is LNHDA and CDR2 SQIVND (reference sequence). The V end was cut by 4 bases, the J end by 4 bases, with 13 bases between. The CDR3 reads CASSTPQHRETQYF. For the CDR3, the DNA is TGTGCCAGTAGTACGCCACAGCATAGAGAGACCCAGTACTTC.

The chain couples TRBV7-2 to TRBJ1-2; D remains unclear. V lost 4 bases, J lost 4 bases, and 13 bases lay in between. CDR3 length: 14 amino acids. The V gene's germline CDR1 is SGHTA and CDR2 FQGNSA. The CDR3 DNA is TGTGCCAGCAGCTCCGGATGGGCCCTCTATGGCTACACCTTC. Translation: CASSSGWALYGYTF.

This chain connects TRBV5-1 to TRBJ2-2; 9 bases map to TRBD2. The CDR3 sequence is 17 residues long. Looked up from germline, CDR1 is SGHRS and CDR2 is YFSETQ. Unmatched junction bases numbered 11, after V lost 4 bases and J lost 4 bases. This CDR3 is CASSDPLRGGFTGELFF. CDR3 sequence (DNA): TGCGCCAGCAGCGACCCCCTGCGGGGGGGCTTCACCGGGGAGCTGTTTTTT.

The gene calls are TRBV9 and TRBJ1-2; 8 nucleotides agree with TRBD1. CDR3 length equals 15 residues. Looked up from germline, CDR1 is SGDLS and CDR2 is YYNGEE. After removal of 0 bases from V and 8 bases from J, the junction contained 9 bases not matched to a gene. The CDR3 region has the DNA TGTGCCAGCAGCGTAGAGGGAGACAGGGGACGAGGCTACACCTTC. Amino acids: CASSVEGDRGRGYTF.

CDR3 region: CASSLGTGYTDTQYF. The CDR3, as DNA: TGCGCCAGCAGCTTGGGGACAGGATACACAGATACGCAGTATTTT. The chain couples TRBV5-1 to TRBJ2-3, with 7 bases identical to TRBD1. The J segment lost 2 bases and the V segment lost 0 bases, leaving 3 bases of the junction unmatched. This CDR3 has 15 residues. CDR1 SGHRS and CDR2 YFSETQ come from the germline V gene.

Of note for this clone: One end of the junction does not line up with germline, which may come from a read error. The V gene is TRBV5-1, the J gene TRBJ1-1, with D possibly TRBD1 on 6 matching bases. Germline V CDR1 and CDR2: SGHRS, YFSETQ. The CDR3 loop spans 11 amino acids. The CDR3 region is CASSLVGARRW. In DNA form, the CDR3 reads TGCGCCAGCAGCTTGGTGGGGGCGCGCCGGTGG.

CDR3 sequence (DNA): TGCGCCAGCAGCCAAGAGAGCTCGGTAGCGGGGAGCGCAGATACGCAGTATTTT. Translation: CASSQESSVAGSADTQYF. The chain recombines TRBV4-1 with TRBJ2-3; 8 bases line up with TRBD2. This CDR3 is 18 amino acids long. The V and J ends lost 0 bases and 4 bases, in that order; junction bases with no gene match: 12. Germline V lookup: CDR1 MGHRA, CDR2 YSYEKL.

The chain employs TRBV5-8 and TRBJ1-5; D gene ambiguous. The CDR3 runs to 16 residues. Per the germline V gene, CDR1 is SGHTS and CDR2 is YDEGEE. V gave up 4 bases and J gave up 0 bases, with 14 bases separating them. CDR3 coding DNA: TGTGCCAGCAGCGGATTCGGGCAGCATAGCAATCAGCCCCAGCATTTT. It codes for CASSGFGQHSNQPQHF.

This clone has only one observation. The chain is built from TRBV7-2 and TRBJ2-3, with D possibly being TRBD1 (6 bases). The CDR3 runs to 15 residues. Germline V gene sequence: CDR1 SGHTA, CDR2 FQGNSA. V was clipped by 5 bases and J by 2 bases, with 14 bases between them. Written as DNA, the CDR3 is TGTGCCAGCAGCCCTCCGGGACACCTCACAGATACGCAGTATTTT. Its protein product is CASSPPGHLTDTQYF.

This clone was seen only a few times. This chain joins TRBV30 and TRBJ1-5; 11 nucleotides align to TRBD1. Germline V gives CDR1 GTSNPN, CDR2 SVGIG (reference sequence). V gave up 7 bases and J gave up 3 bases; unmatched junction bases: 8. The CDR3 contains 15 residues. This CDR3 is CASRDRGSPNQPQHF. CDR3 in DNA: TGTGCCTCCCGGGACAGGGGGAGCCCCAATCAGCCCCAGCATTTT.

This chain uses TRBV9 with TRBJ1-1; D remains unclear. The CDR3 runs to 13 residues. Germline assignment: CDR1 SGDLS and CDR2 YYNGEE. The V end was cut by 5 bases, the J end by 0 bases, with 8 bases between. The CDR3 region is CASSPGLNTEAFF. The CDR3 bases are TGTGCCAGCAGTCCCGGGTTGAACACTGAAGCTTTCTTT. The whole variable domain, filled in from reference TRBV9 and TRBJ1-1, reads DSGVTQTPKHLITATGQRVTLRCSPRSGDLSVYWYQQSLDQGLQFLIQYYNGEERAKGNILERFSAQQFPDLHSELNLSSLELGDSALYFCASSPGLNTEAFFGQGTRLTVV.

This clone was recorded once. The rearrangement uses TRBV6-6 and TRBJ1-4, with D possibly TRBD1 on 6 matching bases. Germline-derived CDR1 and CDR2 are MNHNY and SVGAGI (reference sequence). There are 14 residues in the CDR3. The V gene lost 8 bases and the J gene lost 5 bases, with 15 bases spanning the gap. The CDR3 sequence: CASGKTGPNEKLFF. The CDR3 region has the DNA TGTGCCAGCGGCAAGACAGGACCGAATGAAAAACTGTTTTTT.

The J gene is TRBJ2-3, the V gene TRBV25-1, with 12 bases fitting TRBD2. Germline V gene data show CDR1 as MGHDK and CDR2 as SYGVNS. The CDR3 loop spans 17 amino acids. Germline trimming cut 2 bases from V and 3 bases from J; bases unmatched to any gene: 6. The CDR3 nucleotides are TGTGCCAGCAGTGAACACGGACTAGCGGGATATACAGATACGCAGTATTTT. As protein: CASSEHGLAGYTDTQYF. The full variable domain, its missing parts supplied by reference TRBV25-1 and TRBJ2-3, is EADIYQTPRYLVIGTGKKITLECSQTMGHDKMYWYQQDPGMELHLIHYSYGVNSTEKGDLSSESTVSRIRTEHFPLTLESARPSHTSQYLCASSEHGLAGYTDTQYFGPGTRLTVL.

A single count supports this clone. The gene calls are TRBV15 and TRBJ2-3, with 11 bases lining up with TRBD2. Losses at the gene ends were 6 bases for V and 1 base for J; bases not matched to a gene: 3. This CDR3 contains 15 residues. Germline values: CDR1 LNHNV, CDR2 YYDKDF (reference sequence). The CDR3 loop is CATRGLAGRTDTQYF. In nucleotides, the CDR3 is TGTGCCACCAGAGGACTAGCGGGCCGCACAGATACGCAGTATTTT.

The V gene is TRBV27, the J gene TRBJ1-1; no clear D. Germline V CDR1 and CDR2: MNHEY, SMNVEV (reference sequence). The CDR3 is 13 residues long. Trimming pared 4 bases from V and 1 base from J, leaving 7 bases between. The CDR3 DNA reads TGTGCCAGCAGTTCCTACAAGAACACTGAAGCTTTCTTT. Translating gives CASSSYKNTEAFF.

V gene TRBV10-1 combines with J gene TRBJ2-1; D not certain. Germline assignment: CDR1 WNHNN and CDR2 SYGVQD (reference sequence). The CDR3 totals 13 residues. The germline V and J ends were trimmed by 6 bases and 7 bases, with 13 bases remaining between them. Here the CDR3 reads CASSFTPGNEQFF. The CDR3 DNA reads as TGCGCCAGCAGCTTCACCCCCGGTAATGAGCAGTTCTTC.

The chain links TRBV19 to TRBJ2-6, with TRBD1 as a possible D gene (5 bases). This CDR3 spans 17 amino acids. Per the germline V gene, CDR1 is LNHDA and CDR2 is SQIVND (reference sequence). V lost 3 bases and J lost 0, with 12 bases in between. Here the CDR3 DNA reads TGTGCCAGTAGTATTCAGGGCTCATACTCTGGGGCCAACGTCCTGACTTTC. It codes for CASSIQGSYSGANVLTF.

V usage is TRBV5-1 and J usage is TRBJ2-2; the D is unclear. The CDR3 totals 13 residues. The ends were cut back, 5 bases at V and 1 base at J, with 6 bases in the middle. Germline loops: CDR1 SGHRS, CDR2 YFSETQ. This CDR3 reads CASRDGNTGELFF. CDR3 DNA: TGCGCCAGCAGAGACGGGAACACCGGGGAGCTGTTTTTT.

The sample holds a few counts of this clone. J is TRBJ1-6 and V is TRBV30, with TRBD1 as a possible D gene (6 bases). The germline V gene has CDR1 GTSNPN and CDR2 SVGIG (reference sequence). Trimming removed 1 base from V and 0 bases from J, with 13 bases in between. The CDR3 runs 17 residues. The chain's CDR3 is CAWSGSKDSSYNSPLHF. In DNA form, the CDR3 reads TGTGCCTGGAGTGGGAGCAAGGACAGCTCCTATAATTCACCCCTCCACTTT.